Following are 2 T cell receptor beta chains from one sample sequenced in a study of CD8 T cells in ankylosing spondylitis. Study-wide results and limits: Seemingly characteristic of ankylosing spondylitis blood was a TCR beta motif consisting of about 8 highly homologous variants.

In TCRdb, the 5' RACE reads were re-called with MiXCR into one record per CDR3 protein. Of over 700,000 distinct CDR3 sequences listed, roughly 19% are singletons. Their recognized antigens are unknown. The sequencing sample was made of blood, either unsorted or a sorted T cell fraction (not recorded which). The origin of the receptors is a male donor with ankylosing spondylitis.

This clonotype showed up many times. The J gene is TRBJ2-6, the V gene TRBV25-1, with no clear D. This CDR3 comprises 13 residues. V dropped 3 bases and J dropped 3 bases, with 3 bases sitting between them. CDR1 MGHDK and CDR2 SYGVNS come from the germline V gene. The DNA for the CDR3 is TGTGCCAGCAGTGACGGTGGGGCCAACGTCCTGACTTTC. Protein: CASSDGGANVLTF. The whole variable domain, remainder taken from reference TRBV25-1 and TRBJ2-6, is EADIYQTPRYLVIGTGKKITLECSQTMGHDKMYWYQQDPGMELHLIHYSYGVNSTEKGDLSSESTVSRIRTEHFPLTLESARPSHTSQYLCASSDGGANVLTFGAGSRLTVL.

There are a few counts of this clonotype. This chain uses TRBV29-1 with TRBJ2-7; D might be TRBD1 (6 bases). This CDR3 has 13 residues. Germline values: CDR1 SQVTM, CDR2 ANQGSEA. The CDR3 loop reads CTNALTGNYEQYF. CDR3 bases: TGCACCAACGCTCTTACAGGGAACTACGAGCAGTACTTC.